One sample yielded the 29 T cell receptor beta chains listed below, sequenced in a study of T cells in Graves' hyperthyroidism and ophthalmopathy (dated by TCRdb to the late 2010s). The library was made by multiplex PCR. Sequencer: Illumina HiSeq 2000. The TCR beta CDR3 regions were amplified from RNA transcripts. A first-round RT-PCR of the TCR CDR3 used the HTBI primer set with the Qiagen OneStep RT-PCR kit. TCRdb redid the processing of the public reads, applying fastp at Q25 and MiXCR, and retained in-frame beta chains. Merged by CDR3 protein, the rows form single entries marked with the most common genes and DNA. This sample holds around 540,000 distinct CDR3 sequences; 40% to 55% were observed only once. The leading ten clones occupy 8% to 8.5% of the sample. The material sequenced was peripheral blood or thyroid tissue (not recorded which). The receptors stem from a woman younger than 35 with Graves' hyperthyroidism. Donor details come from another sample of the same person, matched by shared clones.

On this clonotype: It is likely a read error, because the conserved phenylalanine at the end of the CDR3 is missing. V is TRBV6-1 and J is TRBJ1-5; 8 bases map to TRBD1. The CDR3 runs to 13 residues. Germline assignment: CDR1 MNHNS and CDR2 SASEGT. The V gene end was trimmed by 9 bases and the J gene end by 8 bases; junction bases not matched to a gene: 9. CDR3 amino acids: CARETGAAKPQHL. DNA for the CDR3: TGTGCCAGGGAGACAGGGGCCGCAAAGCCCCAGCATCTT.

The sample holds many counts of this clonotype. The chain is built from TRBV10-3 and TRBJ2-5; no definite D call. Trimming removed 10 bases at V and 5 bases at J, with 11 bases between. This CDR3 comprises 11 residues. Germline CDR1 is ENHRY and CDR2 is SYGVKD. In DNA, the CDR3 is TGTGCCACTTCGCGCGATGAGACCCAGTACTTC. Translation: CATSRDETQYF.

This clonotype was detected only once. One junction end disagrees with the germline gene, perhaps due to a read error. CDR3 in DNA: TGCGCCAGCAGCGTAGGACTGGAGGCCTACGTCCTGACTTTC. This translates into CASSVGLEAYVLTF. The rearrangement uses TRBV5-1 and TRBJ2-6; maybe TRBD2 (5 bases). Germline V gene sequence: CDR1 SGHRS, CDR2 YFSETQ. The CDR3 totals 14 residues.

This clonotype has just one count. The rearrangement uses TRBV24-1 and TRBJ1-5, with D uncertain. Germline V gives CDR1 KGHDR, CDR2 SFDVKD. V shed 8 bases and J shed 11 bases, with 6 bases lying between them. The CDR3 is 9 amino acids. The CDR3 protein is CATKVAQHF. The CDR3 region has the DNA TGTGCCACCAAGGTGGCCCAGCATTTT.

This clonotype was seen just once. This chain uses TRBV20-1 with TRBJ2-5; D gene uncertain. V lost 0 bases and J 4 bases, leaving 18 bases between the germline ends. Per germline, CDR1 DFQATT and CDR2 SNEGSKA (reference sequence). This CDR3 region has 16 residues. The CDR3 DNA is TGCAGTGCTAGAGATAGGAGAAGGGTTAGTCGAGAGACCCAGTACTTC. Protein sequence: CSARDRRRVSRETQYF.

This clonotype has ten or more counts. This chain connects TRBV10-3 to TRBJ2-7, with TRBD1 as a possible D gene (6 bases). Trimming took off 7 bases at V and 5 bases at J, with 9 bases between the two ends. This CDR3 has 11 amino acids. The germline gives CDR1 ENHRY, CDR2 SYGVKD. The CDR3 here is CAITYRDEQYF. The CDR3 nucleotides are TGTGCCATCACCTACAGGGACGAGCAGTACTTC.

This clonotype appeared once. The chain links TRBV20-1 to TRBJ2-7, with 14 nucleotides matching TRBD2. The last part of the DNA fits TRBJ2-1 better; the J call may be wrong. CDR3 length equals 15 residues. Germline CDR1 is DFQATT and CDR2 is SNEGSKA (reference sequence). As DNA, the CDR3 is TGCAGTGCTAGGCTGACTAGCGGGAGGGCTTACGAGCAGTTCTTC. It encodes CSARLTSGRAYEQFF.

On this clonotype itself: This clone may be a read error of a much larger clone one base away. The CDR3 loop is CASSAHTEAFF. The CDR3 DNA follows: TGTGCCAGCAGCGCCCACACTGAAGCTTTCTTT. The rearrangement uses TRBV5-1 and TRBJ1-1; no clear D. The CDR3 has 11 residues. Germline loops: CDR1 SGHRS, CDR2 YFSETQ.

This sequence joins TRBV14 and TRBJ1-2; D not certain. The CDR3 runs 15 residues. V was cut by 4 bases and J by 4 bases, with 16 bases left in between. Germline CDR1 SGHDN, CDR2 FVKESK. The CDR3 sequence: CASSPGPVRLYGYTF. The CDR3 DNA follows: TGTGCCAGCAGCCCCGGCCCGGTCCGGCTCTATGGCTACACCTTC.

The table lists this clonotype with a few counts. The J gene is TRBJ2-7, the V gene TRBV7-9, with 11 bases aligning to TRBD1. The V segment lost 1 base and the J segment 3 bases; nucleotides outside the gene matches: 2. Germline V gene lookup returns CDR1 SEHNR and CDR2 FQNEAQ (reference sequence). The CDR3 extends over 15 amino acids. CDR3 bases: TGTGCCAGCAGCTTAGGGACAGGGGGCTACTACGAGCAGTACTTC. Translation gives CASSLGTGGYYEQYF.

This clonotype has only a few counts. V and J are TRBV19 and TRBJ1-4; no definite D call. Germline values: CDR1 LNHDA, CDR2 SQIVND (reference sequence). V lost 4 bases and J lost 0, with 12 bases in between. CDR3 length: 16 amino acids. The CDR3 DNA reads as TGTGCCAGTAGTAGCGGACGGTTTGCAACTAATGAAAAACTGTTTTTT. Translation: CASSSGRFATNEKLFF.

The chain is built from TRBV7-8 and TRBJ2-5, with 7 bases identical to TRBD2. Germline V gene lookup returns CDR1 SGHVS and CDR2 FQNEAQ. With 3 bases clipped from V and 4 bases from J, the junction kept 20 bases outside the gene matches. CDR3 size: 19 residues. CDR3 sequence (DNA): TGTGCCAGCAGCTTTGGTCGGTGGGGCGGGAGAGAAGAGGCAGAGACCCAGTACTTC. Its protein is CASSFGRWGGREEAETQYF.

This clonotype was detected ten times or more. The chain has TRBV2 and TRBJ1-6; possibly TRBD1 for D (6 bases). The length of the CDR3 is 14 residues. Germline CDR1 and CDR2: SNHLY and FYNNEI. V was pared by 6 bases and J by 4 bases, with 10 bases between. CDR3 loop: CASRAGQYNSPLHF. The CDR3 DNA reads TGTGCCAGCAGGGCGGGACAATATAATTCACCCCTCCACTTT.

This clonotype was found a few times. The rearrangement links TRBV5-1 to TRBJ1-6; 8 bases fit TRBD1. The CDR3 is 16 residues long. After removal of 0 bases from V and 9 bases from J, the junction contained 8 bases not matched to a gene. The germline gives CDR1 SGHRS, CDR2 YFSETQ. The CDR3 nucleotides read TGCGCCAGCAGCTTGGCGGCCCCCGGACAGGGTTCACCCCTCCACTTT. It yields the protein CASSLAAPGQGSPLHF.

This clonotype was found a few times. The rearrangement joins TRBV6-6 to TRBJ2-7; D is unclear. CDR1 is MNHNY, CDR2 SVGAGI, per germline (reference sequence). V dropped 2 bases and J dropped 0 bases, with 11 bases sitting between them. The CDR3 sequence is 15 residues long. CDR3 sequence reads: CASSYEDASSYEQYF. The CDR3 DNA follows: TGTGCCAGCAGTTACGAGGACGCCAGCTCCTACGAGCAGTACTTC.

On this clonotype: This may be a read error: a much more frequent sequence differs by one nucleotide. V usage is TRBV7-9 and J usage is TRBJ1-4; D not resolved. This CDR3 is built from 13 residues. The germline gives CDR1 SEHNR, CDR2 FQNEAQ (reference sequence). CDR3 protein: CASSLVANGKLFF. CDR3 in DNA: TGTGCCAGCAGCTTAGTGGCTAATGGAAAACTGTTTTTT. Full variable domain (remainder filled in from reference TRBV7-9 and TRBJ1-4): DTGVSQNPRHKITKRGQNVTFRCDPISEHNRLYWYRQTLGQGPEFLTYFQNEAQLEKSRLLSDRFSAERPKGSFSTLEIQRTEQGDSAMYLCASSLVANGKLFFGSGTQLSVL.

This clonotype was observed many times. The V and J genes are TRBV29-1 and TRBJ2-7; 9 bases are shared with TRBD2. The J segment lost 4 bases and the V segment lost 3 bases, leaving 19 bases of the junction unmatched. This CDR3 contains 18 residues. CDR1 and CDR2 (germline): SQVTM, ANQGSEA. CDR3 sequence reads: CSVEGTTDLAGELYEQYF. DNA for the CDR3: TGCAGCGTTGAGGGAACGACAGATTTAGCGGGAGAGTTATACGAGCAGTACTTC.

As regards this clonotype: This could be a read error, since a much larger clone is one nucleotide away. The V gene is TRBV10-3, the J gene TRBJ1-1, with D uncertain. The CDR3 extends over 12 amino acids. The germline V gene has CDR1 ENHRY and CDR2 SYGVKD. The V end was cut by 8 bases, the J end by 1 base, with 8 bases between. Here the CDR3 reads CAIQAGNTEAFF. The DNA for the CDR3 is TGTGCCATCCAGGCAGGGAACACTGAAGCTTTCTTT.

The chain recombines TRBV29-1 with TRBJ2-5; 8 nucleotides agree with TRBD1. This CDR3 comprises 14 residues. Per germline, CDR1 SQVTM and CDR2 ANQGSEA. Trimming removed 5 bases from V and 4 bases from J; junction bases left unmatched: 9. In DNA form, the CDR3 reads TGCAGCGTTCTGCCGGGACAGGTGATAGAGACCCAGTACTTC. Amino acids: CSVLPGQVIETQYF.

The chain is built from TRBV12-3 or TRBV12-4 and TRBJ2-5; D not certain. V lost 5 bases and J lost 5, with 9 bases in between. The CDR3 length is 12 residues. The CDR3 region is CASSHGWETQYF. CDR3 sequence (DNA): TGTGCCAGCAGTCACGGTTGGGAGACCCAGTACTTC.

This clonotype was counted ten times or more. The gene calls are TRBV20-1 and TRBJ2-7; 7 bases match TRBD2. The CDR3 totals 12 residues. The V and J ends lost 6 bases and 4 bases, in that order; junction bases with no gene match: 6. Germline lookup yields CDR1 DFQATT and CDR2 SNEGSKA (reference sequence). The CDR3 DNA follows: TGCAGTGCGGGGACTATAGGGTACGAGCAGTACTTC. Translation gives CSAGTIGYEQYF.

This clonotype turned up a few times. This CDR3 is CASSYSRTQPQHF. The CDR3 DNA reads TGTGCCAGCAGTTACTCGAGAACCCAGCCCCAGCATTTT. The chain employs TRBV6-6 and TRBJ1-5; D gene uncertain. The V and J ends lost 0 bases and 7 bases respectively, with 7 bases between them. Germline loops: CDR1 MNHNY, CDR2 SVGAGI (reference sequence). This CDR3 comprises 13 residues.

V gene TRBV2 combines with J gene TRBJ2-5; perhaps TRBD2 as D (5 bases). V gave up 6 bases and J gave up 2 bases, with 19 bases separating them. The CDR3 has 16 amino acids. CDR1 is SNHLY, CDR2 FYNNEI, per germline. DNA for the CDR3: TGTGCCAGCAGCCAAGTAGTGGTAGCGCGACAAGAGACCCAGTACTTC. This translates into CASSQVVVARQETQYF. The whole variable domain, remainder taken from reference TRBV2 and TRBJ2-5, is EPEVTQTPSHQVTQMGQEVILRCVPISNHLYFYWYRQILGQKVEFLVSFYNNEISEKSEIFDDQFSVERPDGSNFTLKIRSTKLEDSAMYFCASSQVVVARQETQYFGPGTRLLVL.

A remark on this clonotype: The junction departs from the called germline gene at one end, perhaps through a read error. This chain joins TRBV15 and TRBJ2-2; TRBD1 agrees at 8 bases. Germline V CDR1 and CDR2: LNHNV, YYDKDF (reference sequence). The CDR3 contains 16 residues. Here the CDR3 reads CVTSRGQGAPTGELFF. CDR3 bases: TGTGTCACCAGCAGAGGGCAGGGGGCGCCCACCGGGGAGCTGTTTTTT.

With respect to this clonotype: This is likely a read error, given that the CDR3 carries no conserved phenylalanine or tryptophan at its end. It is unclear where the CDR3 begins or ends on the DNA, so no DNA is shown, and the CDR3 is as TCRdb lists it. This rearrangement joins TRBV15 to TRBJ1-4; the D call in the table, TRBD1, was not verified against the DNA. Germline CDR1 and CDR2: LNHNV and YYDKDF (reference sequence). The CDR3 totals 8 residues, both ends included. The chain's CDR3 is CATSRVDR.

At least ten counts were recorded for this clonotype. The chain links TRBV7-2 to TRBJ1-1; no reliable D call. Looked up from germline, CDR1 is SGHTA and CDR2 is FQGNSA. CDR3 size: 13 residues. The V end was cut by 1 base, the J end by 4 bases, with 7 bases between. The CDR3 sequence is CASSLGWSTEAFF. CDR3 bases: TGTGCCAGCAGCTTAGGGTGGAGCACTGAAGCTTTCTTT.

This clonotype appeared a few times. CDR3 DNA: TGTGCCAGCAGCCAAGAACGGGGGCTGGAGAAAGCTTTCTTT. Its protein is CASSQERGLEKAFF. V usage is TRBV14 and J usage is TRBJ1-1; possible D gene TRBD1, 6 bases. The germline V gene has CDR1 SGHDN and CDR2 FVKESK. The CDR3 totals 14 residues. The V gene lost 0 bases and the J gene lost 9 bases, with 14 bases spanning the gap.

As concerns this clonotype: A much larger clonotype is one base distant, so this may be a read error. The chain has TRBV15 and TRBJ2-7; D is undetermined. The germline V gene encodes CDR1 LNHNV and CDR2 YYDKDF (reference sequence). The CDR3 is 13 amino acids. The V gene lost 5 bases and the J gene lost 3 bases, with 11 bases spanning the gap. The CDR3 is CATSPEVDYEQYF. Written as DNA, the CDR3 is TGTGCCACCAGCCCAGAGGTAGACTACGAGCAGTACTTC.

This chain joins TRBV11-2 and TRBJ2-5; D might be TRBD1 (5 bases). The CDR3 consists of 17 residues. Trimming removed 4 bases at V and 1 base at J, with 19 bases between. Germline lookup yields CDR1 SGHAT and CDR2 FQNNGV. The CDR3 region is CASSSPLPGRAQETQYF. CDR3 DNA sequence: TGTGCCAGCAGCTCCCCCCTCCCGGGCAGGGCCCAAGAGACCCAGTACTTC.